The 16 T cell receptor beta chains below all came from one sample that was sequenced in a study of cytomegalovirus exposure and HLA in healthy donors. The method was immunoSEQ multiplex PCR; TCRdb's version includes in-frame clones alone and lacks a portion of them. The table shows about 330,000 clones, with around 90% occurring only once. The sample comprised PBMCs. Receptors were obtained from a woman between 25 and 40 years old in good health and CMV-seropositive.

The chain combines TRBV28 with TRBJ2-4; TRBD1 matches 9 bases. The CDR3 runs 17 residues. Looked up from germline, CDR1 is MDHEN and CDR2 is SYDVKM. The V segment lost 5 bases and the J segment 0 bases; nucleotides outside the gene matches: 8. CDR3 DNA sequence: TGTGCCAGCAGTCCCACGGGACAGGGAAGAGCCAAAAACATTCAGTACTTC. Protein sequence: CASSPTGQGRAKNIQYF.

J is TRBJ1-5 and V is TRBV7-9; TRBD1 aligns across 10 bases. Germline-derived CDR1 and CDR2 are SEHNR and FQNEAQ (reference sequence). The CDR3 spans 14 residues. Trimming cost V 3 bases and J 7 bases; bases outside gene matches: 3. The CDR3 reads CASSFDRGQQPQHF. The CDR3 DNA follows: TGTGCCAGCAGCTTTGACAGGGGGCAACAGCCCCAGCATTTT.

The chain uses TRBV5-1 and TRBJ2-1, with no clear D. Trimming took off 0 bases at V and 5 bases at J, with 6 bases between the two ends. The CDR3 is 13 amino acids. Germline assignment: CDR1 SGHRS and CDR2 YFSETQ. The DNA for the CDR3 is TGCGCCAGCAGCTTGGCTGGGCACAATGAGCAGTTCTTC. Encoded protein: CASSLAGHNEQFF. Supplemented by reference TRBV5-1 and TRBJ2-1, the full variable domain reads KAGVTQTPRYLIKTRGQQVTLSCSPISGHRSVSWYQQTPGQGLQFLFEYFSETQRNKGNFPGRFSGRQFSNSRSEMNVSTLELGDSALYLCASSLAGHNEQFFGPGTRLTVL.

The chain combines TRBV7-2 with TRBJ2-3, with D perhaps matching TRBD2 (6 bases). V shed 5 bases and J shed 2 bases, with 14 bases lying between them. CDR3 size: 15 residues. The germline V gene encodes CDR1 SGHTA and CDR2 FQGNSA. This chain's CDR3 is CASSPGPGVTDTQYF. The CDR3 DNA follows: TGTGCCAGCAGCCCCGGGCCGGGGGTCACAGATACGCAGTATTTT.

V and J are TRBV6-5 and TRBJ2-1; the D gene is possibly TRBD2 (6 bases). The V end was cut by 5 bases, the J end by 7 bases, with 18 bases between. This CDR3 region has 15 residues. The V gene's germline CDR1 is MNHEY and CDR2 SVGAGI. The CDR3 coding sequence is TGTGCCAGCAGTATCGAAATTAGCGGCGGGAATGAGCAGTTCTTC. It specifies CASSIEISGGNEQFF.

The chain couples TRBV6-5 to TRBJ2-7; D is ambiguous. The ends were cut back, 0 bases at V and 3 bases at J, with 15 bases in the middle. Germline lookup yields CDR1 MNHEY and CDR2 SVGAGI. The CDR3 sequence is 16 residues long. The CDR3 region is CASSYSNFPGFYEQYF. For the CDR3, the DNA is TGTGCCAGCAGTTACTCGAATTTTCCGGGTTTCTACGAGCAGTACTTC.

This chain joins TRBV7-2 and TRBJ2-3, with 7 bases aligning to TRBD2. Looked up from germline, CDR1 is SGHTA and CDR2 is FQGNSA. Germline trimming cut 0 bases from V and 2 bases from J; bases unmatched to any gene: 2. The CDR3 contains 15 residues. In nucleotides, the CDR3 is TGTGCCAGCAGCTTAGCCCTAGCGGCCACAGATACGCAGTATTTT. It yields the protein CASSLALAATDTQYF. Full variable domain (rest looked up from reference TRBV7-2 and TRBJ2-3): GAGVSQSPSNKVTEKGKDVELRCDPISGHTALYWYRQSLGQGLEFLIYFQGNSAPDKSGLPSDRFSAERTGGSVSTLTIQRTQQEDSAVYLCASSLALAATDTQYFGPGTRLTVL.

This clone has only one observation. The rearrangement links TRBV30 to TRBJ2-1, with a possible D match to TRBD1 (6 bases). With 0 bases removed from V and 7 bases from J, the gap between germline ends came to 13 bases. CDR1 is GTSNPN and CDR2 is SVGIG in the germline V gene (reference sequence). The CDR3 is 14 residues long. CDR3: CAWSVEVGGNEQFF. In DNA form, the CDR3 reads TGTGCCTGGAGTGTAGAGGTAGGGGGTAATGAGCAGTTCTTC.

The V gene is TRBV7-9, the J gene TRBJ1-5; tentatively, D is TRBD1 (5 bases). Germline V gives CDR1 SEHNR, CDR2 FQNEAQ (reference sequence). This CDR3 region has 13 residues. Trimming took 8 bases from V and 2 from J, leaving 10 bases between them. The CDR3 protein is CASPAGGNQPQHF. As DNA, the CDR3 is TGTGCCAGCCCCGCGGGGGGCAATCAGCCCCAGCATTTT.

This clone is a singleton in its sample. The chain has TRBV4-3 and TRBJ2-1, with TRBD2 matching 11 bases. Germline trimming cut 4 bases from V and 8 bases from J; bases unmatched to any gene: 7. Germline CDR1 reads LGHNA; CDR2 reads YSLEER. The CDR3 contains 15 residues. The CDR3 DNA sequence: TGCGCCAGCAGCCTTCTGACTAGCGGGGAAGATGAGCAGTTCTTC. It codes for CASSLLTSGEDEQFF.

This clone showed up just a few times. V usage is TRBV7-6 and J usage is TRBJ1-5; TRBD1 matches at 12 bases. Looked up from germline, CDR1 is SGHVS and CDR2 is FNYEAQ. CDR3 length equals 14 residues. The V segment lost 4 bases and the J segment 7 bases; nucleotides outside the gene matches: 2. The CDR3 is CASSSGTGGQPQHF. Here the CDR3 DNA reads TGTGCCAGCAGCTCCGGGACAGGGGGCCAGCCCCAGCATTTT.

This clone was counted between two and nine times. V gene TRBV28 combines with J gene TRBJ1-5; D gene uncertain. There are 11 residues in the CDR3. Germline V gene lookup returns CDR1 MDHEN and CDR2 SYDVKM. This CDR3 reads CGTSRNQPQHF. The DNA of the CDR3 is TGTGGGACCTCCCGCAATCAGCCCCAGCATTTT. The whole variable domain, remainder taken from reference TRBV28 and TRBJ1-5, is DVKVTQSSRYLVKRTGEKVFLECVQDMDHENMFWYRQDPGLGLRLIYFSYDVKMKEKGDIPEGYSVSREKKERFSLILESASTNQTSMYLCGTSRNQPQHFGDGTRLSIL.

Only a few counts were recorded for this clone. The V and J genes are TRBV7-6 and TRBJ2-1; D may be TRBD2 (6 bases). The V and J ends lost 0 bases and 4 bases respectively, with 13 bases between them. Germline values: CDR1 SGHVS, CDR2 FNYEAQ. CDR3 length: 16 residues. Written as DNA, the CDR3 is TGTGCCAGCAGCTTAGCGCCGGGAGTAAATTACAATGAGCAGTTCTTC. This translates into CASSLAPGVNYNEQFF.

The V call is TRBV5-8, the J call TRBJ2-1, with unresolved D. Deletions cut 1 base from V and 4 bases from J, with 9 bases between. The CDR3 runs 14 residues. Germline V CDR1 and CDR2: SGHTS, YDEGEE. The CDR3 nucleotides are TGTGCCAGCAGCTTGCTGGTAGGGTACAATGAGCAGTTCTTC. This encodes CASSLLVGYNEQFF.

In its sample, this clone was seen a few times. J is TRBJ2-3 and V is TRBV30; a possible D gene is TRBD2 (6 bases). Germline values: CDR1 GTSNPN, CDR2 SVGIG (reference sequence). V dropped 8 bases and J dropped 1 base, with 16 bases sitting between them. The CDR3 sequence is 14 residues long. CDR3 in DNA: TGTGCCGCTAATAGCGGTCTGGGCACAGATACGCAGTATTTT. This gives the protein CAANSGLGTDTQYF.

This clone has just one count. The V gene is TRBV29-1, the J gene TRBJ1-3; unclear D gene. Germline assignment: CDR1 SQVTM and CDR2 ANQGSEA. V was shortened by 4 bases and J by 0 bases, with 7 bases between the two germline ends. This CDR3 has 13 amino acids. The CDR3 coding sequence is TGCAGCGTTGCGGCCTACTCTGGAAACACCATATATTTT. It yields the protein CSVAAYSGNTIYF.